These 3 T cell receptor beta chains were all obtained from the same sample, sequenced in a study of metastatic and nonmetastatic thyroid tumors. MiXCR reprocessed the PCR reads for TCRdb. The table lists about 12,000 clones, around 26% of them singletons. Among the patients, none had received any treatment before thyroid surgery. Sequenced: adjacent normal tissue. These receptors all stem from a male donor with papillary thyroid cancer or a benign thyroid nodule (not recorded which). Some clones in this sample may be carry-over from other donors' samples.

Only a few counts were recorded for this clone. CDR3 loop: CASIDGGGNEQYF. CDR3 in DNA: TGTGCCAGCATAGACGGGGGGGGCAACGAGCAGTACTTC. The rearrangement joins TRBV6-1 to TRBJ2-7; 8 positions match TRBD2. Germline assignment: CDR1 MNHNS and CDR2 SASEGT. The CDR3 sequence is 13 residues long. V was pared by 7 bases and J by 5 bases, with 7 bases of the junction left unmatched.

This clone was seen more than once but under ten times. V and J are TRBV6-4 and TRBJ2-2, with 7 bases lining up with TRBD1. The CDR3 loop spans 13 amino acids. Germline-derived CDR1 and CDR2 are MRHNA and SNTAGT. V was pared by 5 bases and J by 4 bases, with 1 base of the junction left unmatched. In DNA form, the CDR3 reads TGTGCCAGCAGTCGACAGGGCACCGGGGAGCTGTTTTTT. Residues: CASSRQGTGELFF.

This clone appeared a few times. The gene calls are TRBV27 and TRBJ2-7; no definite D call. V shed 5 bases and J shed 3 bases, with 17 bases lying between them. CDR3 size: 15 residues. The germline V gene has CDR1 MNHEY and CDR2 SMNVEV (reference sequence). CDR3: CASSPTDGAYYEQYF. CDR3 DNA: TGTGCCAGCAGTCCAACGGACGGAGCTTACTACGAGCAGTACTTC.